The 7 T cell receptor beta chains below come from one sample, sequenced in a study of T cells in Graves' hyperthyroidism and ophthalmopathy. RNA transcripts gave rise to amplified TCR beta CDR3 regions. RT-PCR in the first round (using the HTBI primer set) targeted the TCR CDR3. TCRdb used MiXCR to reprocess the multiplex PCR reads, holding one entry per CDR3 protein. The sample has 400,000 to 450,000 distinct CDR3 sequences, roughly 14% seen once. The sequencing input was blood. These receptors were collected from a man between 18 and 29 years old with Graves' ophthalmopathy.

In this sample, this clonotype turned up many times. V is TRBV6-2 or TRBV6-3 and J is TRBJ1-5; D uncertain. The CDR3 has 14 amino acids. Germline CDR1 reads MNHEY; CDR2 reads SVGEGT. The germline V and J ends were trimmed by 4 bases and 0 bases, with 7 bases remaining between them. CDR3: CASSSTNSNQPQHF. CDR3 DNA: TGTGCCAGCAGTTCGACTAATAGCAATCAGCCCCAGCATTTT.

This clonotype was picked up one time. The rearrangement joins TRBV19 to TRBJ2-2; 7 bases are shared with TRBD2. The V gene's germline CDR1 is LNHDA and CDR2 SQIVND (reference sequence). The CDR3 loop spans 14 amino acids. Germline trimming cut 5 bases from V and 5 bases from J; bases unmatched to any gene: 5. This CDR3 is CASSYLADTGELFF. The CDR3 DNA follows: TGTGCCAGTAGTTACCTAGCGGATACCGGGGAGCTGTTTTTT.

This chain links TRBV10-1 with TRBJ1-2, with 8 bases that match TRBD1. The CDR3 consists of 14 residues. Germline trimming cut 6 bases from V and 8 bases from J; bases unmatched to any gene: 11. Germline V gene data show CDR1 as WNHNN and CDR2 as SYGVQD (reference sequence). CDR3 in amino acids: CASRFFRGRGGYTF. CDR3 nucleotide sequence: TGCGCCAGCAGATTTTTCAGGGGGCGCGGAGGCTACACCTTC.

V is TRBV6-1 and J is TRBJ2-6, with a tentative D call TRBD1 (6 bases). Trimming took off 5 bases at V and 2 bases at J, with 10 bases between the two ends. The germline CDR1 and CDR2 sequences are MNHNS and SASEGT. CDR3 length: 15 residues. Here the CDR3 DNA reads TGTGCCAGCAGTCGGGCAGGGGCTGGGGCCAACGTCCTGACTTTC. Residues: CASSRAGAGANVLTF.

V gene TRBV5-5 combines with J gene TRBJ1-5, with a possible D match to TRBD1 (5 bases). The CDR3 totals 17 residues. The V end was cut by 4 bases, the J end by 3 bases, with 20 bases between. The germline V gene has CDR1 SGHKS and CDR2 YYEKEE (reference sequence). CDR3 residues: CASSPILRVGYNQPQHF. For the CDR3, the DNA is TGTGCCAGCAGCCCTATCCTCAGGGTCGGGTACAATCAGCCCCAGCATTTT.

CDR3 in amino acids: CSAEGQSNYGYTF. CDR3 coding DNA: TGCAGTGCGGAAGGACAGAGTAACTATGGCTACACCTTC. V and J are TRBV20-1 and TRBJ1-2; perhaps TRBD1 as D (6 bases). CDR1 and CDR2 (germline): DFQATT, SNEGSKA (reference sequence). Between the trimmed V and J ends, which lost 6 bases and 1 base, there was a span of 12 bases. The CDR3 covers 13 residues.

This chain joins TRBV10-2 and TRBJ2-1; the D is unclear. Trimming removed 8 bases at V and 10 bases at J, with 9 bases between. Germline CDR1 WSHSY, CDR2 SAAADI. The CDR3 totals 10 residues. CDR3 loop: CASGFYEQFF. The CDR3 coding sequence is TGCGCCAGCGGATTCTACGAGCAGTTCTTC.